This T cell receptor (beta chain) is from a study of T cells in Graves' hyperthyroidism and ophthalmopathy (dated by TCRdb to the late 2010s). About the investigation overall: Peripheral blood samples were taken at the time of initial diagnosis, prior to any treatment. To identify distinguishing TCR V-J signatures, a discovery cohort of around 100 patients was used, comprising 40 to 45 with Graves' ophthalmopathy and around 60 with stable Graves' hyperthyroidism. Whether ophthalmopathy could be predicted prospectively was tested in an independent validation cohort made up of approximately 19 hyperthyroidism patients plus 17 patients who later progressed to ophthalmopathy. The approximately 90 discovery patients were divided at random into training and test sets in a 7:3 ratio. The study also compared thyroid tissue and blood T-cell repertoires from five or six Graves' hyperthyroidism patients. After sampling, hyperthyroidism patients received methimazole starting at 30 mg daily, and ophthalmopathy patients received high-dose intravenous methylprednisolone. TCR Vbeta CDR3 sequencing of 120 to 150 peripheral blood samples (roughly 41 ophthalmopathy, under 80 hyperthyroidism and roughly 17 progressor patients) is reported in the paper. The paper's findings and limits, for the study overall: Most expanded thyroid clonotypes (frequency above 0.001) were also found in blood, which suggests that blood repertoires may mirror thyroid immune responses. No statistical method was used to set the sample size in advance, and investigators knew the group allocation. During validation, the model predicted progression to ophthalmopathy a median of about 6.5 months ahead of onset, with approximately 71% sensitivity and 72% to 80% specificity. A 13 V-J signature model separated ophthalmopathy from stable hyperthyroidism, with roughly 88% sensitivity and 81.08% specificity in cross-validation and 80%/75% in testing.

This clonotype was observed many times. Its antigen is currently not known. Base qualities are not provided; no much larger clone lies one nucleotide away. In the ophthalmopathy patients, disease was moderately to severely active, with a Clinical Activity Score of 3 or more, a NOSPECS grade of 4 or more, and a duration of less than 3 months. The study excluded patients with uncontrolled infections, other autoimmune diseases, pregnancy or lactation. Clinical symptoms, serum thyroxine and TRAb, thyroid ultrasound, and orbital computed tomography formed the basis for the diagnoses. PBMCs were separated from under 11 ml of fresh peripheral blood using Ficoll-Paque density gradient centrifugation. Total RNA was extracted using Trizol reagent, and RNA quality was assessed on an Agilent 2100 Bioanalyzer. The TCR beta CDR3 regions were amplified from the RNA transcripts. A first-round RT-PCR of the TCR CDR3 used the HTBI primer set with the Qiagen OneStep RT-PCR kit. A second multiplex PCR round built the libraries, followed by size selection and purification. Paired-end sequencing of the libraries was performed with 100 bp reads on an Illumina HiSeq2000. For the original study's pipeline: Raw data were processed with SOAPnuke, discarding reads with adapters, uncalled bases, mean Phred below 15, or no exact constant-primer or identifier match. High-quality paired reads were merged using COPE v1.2.5, and each unique nucleotide sequence was defined as a clonotype. MiTCR v1.1 was used to align clonotypes to the IMGT TRBV, TRBD and TRBJ reference segments. The analysis was restricted to V-J combinations with a frequency above 0.0001, which together covered 99.2% of the repertoires. A TCS score was defined as the ratio between F50 (clonal expansion) and ExV (chaos), using BLOSUM62-based TCRdist between CDR3 peptides within each V-J. Welch's t-statistics and random forest reduced 500 to 550 V-J features to roughly 13, which were used in a naive Bayes classifier (R e1071). TCRdb reprocessing: public reads trimmed at Q25 with fastp, clones called with MiXCR, in-frame beta chains kept. Rows with one shared CDR3 protein collapse into an entry with the most common genes and DNA. The V and J calls reflect TCRdb's pipeline rather than the authors' work. The sample includes over 450,000 distinct CDR3 sequences, with approximately 17% observed a single time. The ten most abundant clones make up roughly 18% of the sample.

Per the germline V gene (reference sequence), SEHNR is the CDR1 and FQNEAQ is the CDR2. V is reduced by 5 bases and J by 4 bases, leaving a spacing of 14 bases between them. The CDR3 starts with the cysteine, ends with the phenylalanine, and has 14 residues. Of all the DNA, just the CDR3 is kept, 42 bases in frame from base 1. The chain links TRBV7-9 with TRBJ1-2; possibly the D gene is TRBD1, per 5 matching bases. The sequenced material came from blood. The sequence was obtained from a woman aged 18 to 35 with Graves' ophthalmopathy. The nucleotide sequence is TGTGCCAGCAGCCGTAAAACAGGCTTCTATGGCTACACCTTC. Its coded protein is CASSRKTGFYGYTF.